Presented here are 21 T cell receptor beta chains from one specimen sequenced in a study of CD8 T cells in Susac syndrome. A quantity of about 0.45 to 1 ug RNA underwent reverse transcription using random hexamers. One entry per CDR3 protein results from TCRdb running MiXCR on the immunoSEQ multiplex PCR reads. The repertoire holds fewer than 60,000 distinct CDR3 sequences, with 85% to 95% as singletons. The sequenced sample consisted of CD8+ T cells from PBMCs. The receptors were sampled from a human donor with Susac syndrome.

The chain recombines TRBV15 with TRBJ2-6; no reliable D call. With 0 bases removed from V and 0 bases from J, the gap between germline ends came to 3 bases. CDR1 LNHNV and CDR2 YYDKDF come from the germline V gene (reference sequence). CDR3 size: 15 residues. This chain's CDR3 is CATSREASGANVLTF. CDR3 sequence (DNA): TGTGCCACCAGCAGAGAGGCCTCTGGGGCCAACGTCCTGACTTTC.

This clonotype has a handful of counts. The chain is built from TRBV4-3 and TRBJ2-2; D gene ambiguous. CDR1 LGHNA and CDR2 YSLEER come from the germline V gene. V dropped 0 bases and J dropped 0 bases, with 8 bases sitting between them. The CDR3 length is 16 residues. The CDR3 coding sequence is TGCGCCAGCAGCCAAGAGCCACGATCGAACACCGGGGAGCTGTTTTTT. Residues: CASSQEPRSNTGELFF.

This rearrangement joins TRBV12-3 or TRBV12-4 to TRBJ1-1; D not resolved. V dropped 2 bases and J dropped 0 bases, with 7 bases sitting between them. The CDR3 runs to 14 residues. The CDR3 DNA reads as TGTGCCAGCAGTTTAAACACAGTGAACACTGAAGCTTTCTTT. Its translation is CASSLNTVNTEAFF.

Turning to this clonotype: A read error may produce the germline difference seen at one junction end. The chain has TRBV12-3 or TRBV12-4 and TRBJ2-7; weak D call: TRBD1 (6 bases). This CDR3 is built from 13 residues. The CDR3 region is CASSFARGWLMDF. CDR3 nucleotides: TGTGCCAGCAGTTTCGCCAGGGGATGGCTTATGGACTTC.

V is TRBV2 and J is TRBJ1-4, with TRBD1 matching 9 bases. CDR1 and CDR2 (germline): SNHLY, FYNNEI. V lost 6 bases to trimming and J lost 7 bases; unmatched junction nucleotides: 3. The CDR3 has 13 amino acids. The CDR3 coding sequence is TGTGCCAGCAGGACAGGGGGGAGTGAAAAACTGTTTTTT. Protein sequence: CASRTGGSEKLFF.

The V gene is TRBV30, the J gene TRBJ1-1; D possibly corresponds to TRBD1 (5 bases). The germline CDR1 and CDR2 sequences are GTSNPN and SVGIG (reference sequence). The CDR3 consists of 15 residues. The V end lost 1 base, the J end lost 1 base, and 13 bases lay between the germline ends. The DNA for the CDR3 is TGTGCCTGGAGTGAGTCGGGGGGAAAGAACACTGAAGCTTTCTTT. It yields the protein CAWSESGGKNTEAFF.

The chain employs TRBV5-1 and TRBJ2-1, with 14 bases matching TRBD2. Germline V gene lookup returns CDR1 SGHRS and CDR2 YFSETQ. The CDR3 is 15 amino acids. J was trimmed by 8 bases and V by 4 bases; bases with no gene match: 5. CDR3 nucleotide sequence: TGCGCCAGCAGCGAGGGACTAGCGGGGGATCATGAGCAGTTCTTC. It is translated as CASSEGLAGDHEQFF.

This chain connects TRBV28 to TRBJ2-7; D is possibly TRBD2 (7 bases). This CDR3 has 14 amino acids. V was shortened by 4 bases and J by 0 bases, with 10 bases between the two germline ends. CDR1 and CDR2 (germline): MDHEN, SYDVKM. CDR3: CASSWAGASYEQYF. In DNA, the CDR3 is TGTGCCAGCAGTTGGGCGGGGGCCTCCTACGAGCAGTACTTC.

This clonotype has only a few counts. The genes are TRBV7-3 and TRBJ2-3; no firm D call. The CDR3 totals 13 residues. Germline assignment: CDR1 SGHTA and CDR2 FQGTGA. V lost 2 bases and J 2 bases, leaving 5 bases between the germline ends. The CDR3 is CASSLGFTDTQYF. CDR3 coding DNA: TGTGCCAGCAGCTTAGGCTTCACAGATACGCAGTATTTT.

The rearrangement links TRBV20-1 to TRBJ2-7; D is uncertain. The V end lost 0 bases, the J end lost 3 bases, and 12 bases lay between the germline ends. Germline V CDR1 and CDR2: DFQATT, SNEGSKA (reference sequence). This CDR3 region has 14 residues. The DNA for the CDR3 is TGCAGTGCTAGAGATCCGGGCAGGTACTACGAGCAGTACTTC. The encoded protein is CSARDPGRYYEQYF.

The chain couples TRBV30 to TRBJ2-2, with 10 positions matching TRBD2. Trimming took 3 bases from V and 1 from J; bases not matched to a gene: 8. The germline CDR1 and CDR2 sequences are GTSNPN and SVGIG (reference sequence). This CDR3 contains 17 residues. CDR3: CAWREPWTSGNTGELFF. As DNA, the CDR3 is TGTGCCTGGAGAGAACCTTGGACTAGCGGGAACACCGGGGAGCTGTTTTTT.

V is TRBV24-1 and J is TRBJ2-5; D is unclear. The CDR3 is 17 amino acids. V dropped 0 bases and J dropped 5 bases, with 18 bases sitting between them. Germline assignment: CDR1 KGHDR and CDR2 SFDVKD. The CDR3 here is CATSDLHKDGVQETQYF. As DNA, the CDR3 is TGTGCCACCAGTGATTTGCACAAGGATGGGGTCCAGGAGACCCAGTACTTC.

The V gene is TRBV29-1, the J gene TRBJ2-2; D possibly uses TRBD1 or TRBD2 (5 bases each). Trimming took off 4 bases at V and 6 bases at J, with 12 bases between the two ends. Germline lookup yields CDR1 SQVTM and CDR2 ANQGSEA. The CDR3 length is 13 residues. The CDR3 region is CSVVSGRAGELFF. The CDR3 DNA sequence: TGCAGCGTTGTGTCAGGGCGGGCCGGGGAGCTGTTTTTT.

The chain links TRBV4-1 to TRBJ2-3, with D possibly TRBD2 on 7 matching bases. The CDR3 contains 15 residues. Trimming shortened V by 1 base and J by 5 bases, and 13 bases separated the two germline ends. Looked up from germline, CDR1 is MGHRA and CDR2 is YSYEKL. The CDR3 sequence: CASSQVMGGQDTQYF. CDR3 nucleotides: TGCGCCAGCAGCCAAGTGATGGGGGGGCAAGATACGCAGTATTTT.

A few counts support this clonotype. This chain links TRBV30 with TRBJ2-1; 8 nucleotides match TRBD2. This CDR3 has 15 amino acids. V lost 3 bases and J lost 0; bases outside the gene matches: 4. The germline CDR1 and CDR2 sequences are GTSNPN and SVGIG (reference sequence). CDR3 region: CAWSPLADSYNEQFF. CDR3 nucleotide sequence: TGTGCCTGGAGCCCACTAGCGGACTCCTACAATGAGCAGTTCTTC. The whole variable domain, filled in from reference TRBV30 and TRBJ2-1, reads SQTIHQWPATLVQPVGSPLSLECTVEGTSNPNLYWYRQAAGRGLQLLFYSVGIGQISSEVPQNLSASRPQDRQFILSSKKLLLSDSGFYLCAWSPLADSYNEQFFGPGTRLTVL.

This clonotype was picked up one time. The CDR3 nucleotides are TGTGCCAGCAGTTGGGGGGCGGGCTACGAGCAGTACTTC. Amino acid sequence: CASSWGAGYEQYF. J is TRBJ2-7 and V is TRBV28, with D perhaps being TRBD1 or TRBD2 (6 bases each). Trimming took off 4 bases at V and 3 bases at J, with 10 bases between the two ends. The CDR3 extends over 13 amino acids. From germline, CDR1 is MDHEN and CDR2 SYDVKM.

The chain couples TRBV7-9 to TRBJ2-7; D call uncertain. Germline CDR1 SEHNR, CDR2 FQNEAQ (reference sequence). The CDR3 covers 14 residues. Trimming left V 5 bases short and J 0 bases short, with 11 bases between. The chain's CDR3 is CASSAPQSSYEQYF. The CDR3 DNA reads as TGTGCCAGCAGCGCGCCACAGAGCTCCTACGAGCAGTACTTC.

V gene TRBV20-1 combines with J gene TRBJ2-3, with no clear D. Germline V lookup: CDR1 DFQATT, CDR2 SNEGSKA (reference sequence). This CDR3 is 16 amino acids long. Trimming took 4 bases from V and 0 from J, leaving 17 bases between them. The CDR3, as DNA: TGCAGTGCTAACCCTATTTCTCATGCTAGCACAGATACGCAGTATTTT. This translates into CSANPISHASTDTQYF.

The sample holds one count of this clonotype. This chain joins TRBV29-1 and TRBJ1-1; TRBD1 might be the D (6 bases). CDR1 SQVTM and CDR2 ANQGSEA come from the germline V gene. Trimming took off 7 bases at V and 5 bases at J, with 14 bases between the two ends. The length of the CDR3 is 12 residues. The CDR3: CSDLTGRTEAFF. For the CDR3, the DNA is TGCAGCGACCTCACAGGGAGGACTGAAGCTTTCTTT.

The chain combines TRBV30 with TRBJ2-7; a weak D match, TRBD2 (6 bases). Germline CDR1 is GTSNPN and CDR2 is SVGIG (reference sequence). The CDR3 has 14 residues. Deletions cut 3 bases from V and 2 bases from J, with 14 bases between. CDR3 amino acids: CAWRGEDLPYEQYF. In DNA, the CDR3 is TGTGCCTGGAGGGGGGAGGACTTACCCTACGAGCAGTACTTC.

The chain joins TRBV6-5 to TRBJ2-3, with TRBD1 identical over 7 bases. With V trimmed by 2 bases and J by 3 bases, 11 bases remained unmatched. In germline, CDR1 is MNHEY, CDR2 SVGAGI. The CDR3 is 17 amino acids. The CDR3 sequence: CASSYHVTGSGTDTQYF. The CDR3 coding sequence is TGTGCCAGCAGTTACCACGTGACAGGGTCGGGTACAGATACGCAGTATTTT.